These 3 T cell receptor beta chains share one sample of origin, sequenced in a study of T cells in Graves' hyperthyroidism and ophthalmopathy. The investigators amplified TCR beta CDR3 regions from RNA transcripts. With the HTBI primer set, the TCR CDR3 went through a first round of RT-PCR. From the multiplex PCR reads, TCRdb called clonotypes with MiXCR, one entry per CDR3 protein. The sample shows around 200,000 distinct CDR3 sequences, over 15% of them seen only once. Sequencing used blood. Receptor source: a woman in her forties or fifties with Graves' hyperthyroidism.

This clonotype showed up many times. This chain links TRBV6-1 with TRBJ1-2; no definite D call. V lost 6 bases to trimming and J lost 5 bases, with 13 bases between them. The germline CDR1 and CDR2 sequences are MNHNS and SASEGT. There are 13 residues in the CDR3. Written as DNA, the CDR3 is TGTGCCAGCAGGGGGAGGGTATGGTATGGCTACACCTTC. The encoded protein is CASRGRVWYGYTF.

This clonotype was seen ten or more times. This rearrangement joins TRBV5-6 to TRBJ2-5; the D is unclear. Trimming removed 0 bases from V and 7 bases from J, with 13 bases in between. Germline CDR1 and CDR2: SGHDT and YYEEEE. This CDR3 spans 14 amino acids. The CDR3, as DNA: TGTGCCAGCAGCTTGGGTGCTGGTTCATGGACCCAGTACTTC. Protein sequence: CASSLGAGSWTQYF.

As DNA, the CDR3 is TGTGCCAGTAGTATCCGGGACAAAGAGACCCAGTACTTC. Amino acids: CASSIRDKETQYF. This chain uses TRBV19 with TRBJ2-5, with D possibly TRBD1 on 6 matching bases. Germline V CDR1 and CDR2: LNHDA, SQIVND (reference sequence). The CDR3 is 13 residues long. V was cut by 3 bases and J by 3 bases, with 8 bases left in between.